The source of this TCR beta chain is a study of blood T cells in healthy people across ages. Samples each had at least 5 micrograms of total RNA extracted. Sample-barcoded 5' priming and a J-beta primer mix drove a second PCR of 7 to 11 cycles. TCRdb re-derived calls from the 5' RACE reads in MiXCR, one entry per CDR3 protein. Here the sample spans roughly 1 million distinct CDR3 sequences, almost 25% being singletons. This clonotype has a handful of counts. Its antigen remains unidentified. This CDR3 contains 14 residues. Germline CDR1 and CDR2: SGHKS and YYEKEE (reference sequence). Trimming removed 4 bases at V and 6 bases at J, with 15 bases between. The study, taken as a whole, reports: Both higher diversity and more naive CD4+ cells marked long-lived donors when set against aged donors.

The same sample was also studied in work on T cells of mothers and their children. This second report adds: Each mother gave over 8.5 million TCR beta CDR3 reads; each child, about 3 million. The study found slightly higher but non-significant overlap in related versus unrelated mother-child pairs.

The genes are TRBV5-5 and TRBJ2-3; perhaps TRBD2 as D (6 bases). The specimen was blood. The TCR comes from a girl aged 2-9 years in good health. The DNA of the CDR3 is TGTGCCAGCAGCCCCACCGCGGGGATTGATACGCAGTATTTT. This translates into CASSPTAGIDTQYF.